Following are 22 T cell receptor beta chains from one sample sequenced in a study of neurological immune-mediated disorders. TCRdb recomputed calls from the 5' RACE reads with MiXCR, one row per CDR3 protein. The profile shows under 100,000 distinct CDR3 sequences, approximately 13% of them singletons. Documented time point: longitudinal time-point 2. Sequencing was performed on PBMCs. All receptors come from a female donor with HTLV-1-associated myelopathy (HAM/TSP).

This clonotype has at least ten counts. This chain links TRBV27 with TRBJ2-1; 12 bases line up with TRBD2. CDR3 size: 14 residues. The J segment lost 5 bases and the V segment lost 10 bases, leaving 6 bases of the junction unmatched. Germline V CDR1 and CDR2: MNHEY, SMNVEV (reference sequence). Written as DNA, the CDR3 is TGTGCCACCGCGCTAGCGGGGGGGAACAATGAGCAGTTCTTC. Encoded protein: CATALAGGNNEQFF.

To note about this clonotype: Being one base from a much bigger clone, this may be a read error. The J gene is TRBJ1-1, the V gene TRBV12-5, with TRBD1 as a possible D gene (6 bases). The CDR3 loop spans 13 amino acids. CDR1 is LGHNT and CDR2 is FRNRAP in the germline V gene. For the CDR3, the DNA is TGTGTTAGTGTGACAGGCGCGAGGACTGAAGCTTTCTTT. This translates into CVSVTGARTEAFF. The complete variable domain, with remaining parts taken from reference TRBV12-5 and TRBJ1-1, reads DARVTQTPRHKVTEMGQEVTMRCQPILGHNTVFWYRQTMMQGLELLAYFRNRAPLDDSGMPKDRFSAEMPDATLATLKIQPSEPRDSAVYFCVSVTGARTEAFFGQGTRLTVV.

This clonotype has only a few counts. The V call is TRBV6-6, the J call TRBJ1-3, with 7 positions matching TRBD1. With V trimmed by 6 bases and J by 2 bases, 7 bases remained unmatched. The CDR3 is 15 residues long. CDR1 and CDR2 (germline): MNHNY, SVGAGI (reference sequence). Written as DNA, the CDR3 is TGTGCCAGCAGCCCGACAGGGTTACCTGGAAACACCATATATTTT. Its translation is CASSPTGLPGNTIYF.

Many counts were recorded for this clonotype. The chain carries TRBV5-1 and TRBJ1-1; D ambiguous. Germline V lookup: CDR1 SGHRS, CDR2 YFSETQ. The CDR3 extends over 15 amino acids. V was trimmed by 1 base and J by 1 base, leaving 11 bases between them. In nucleotides, the CDR3 is TGCGCCAGCAGCTTGCTGGGGAACCGGAACACTGAAGCTTTCTTT. This encodes CASSLLGNRNTEAFF.

This clonotype was counted many times. The V call is TRBV7-8, the J call TRBJ2-7; 14 bases line up with TRBD2. The CDR3 length is 16 residues. CDR1 SGHVS and CDR2 FQNEAQ come from the germline V gene. V trimming: 4 bases; J trimming: 1 base; junction bases outside the gene matches: 3. CDR3 loop: CASSWGLAGASYEQYF. CDR3 sequence (DNA): TGTGCCAGCAGCTGGGGACTAGCGGGGGCTTCCTACGAGCAGTACTTC.

Remarks on this clonotype: A much more abundant neighbour one base away suggests this may be a read error. The V gene is TRBV12-3 or TRBV12-4, the J gene TRBJ1-5; 9 bases match TRBD1. The J segment lost 6 bases and the V segment lost 3 bases, leaving 6 bases of the junction unmatched. This CDR3 is built from 15 residues. The CDR3 DNA reads TGTGCCAGCAGTTTGAGGACAGGGGTCACTCAGCCCCAGCATTTT. Translation gives CASSLRTGVTQPQHF.

This clonotype was seen ten or more times. V and J are TRBV7-9 and TRBJ2-5; the D gene is possibly TRBD2 (5 bases). CDR3 length: 13 amino acids. The V end lost 5 bases, the J end lost 7 bases, and 14 bases lay between the germline ends. Germline values: CDR1 SEHNR, CDR2 FQNEAQ (reference sequence). CDR3 sequence reads: CASSRGLPGTQYF. The DNA of the CDR3 is TGTGCCAGCAGCCGCGGACTTCCGGGGACCCAGTACTTC.

The rearrangement joins TRBV19 to TRBJ1-1; D remains ambiguous. Trimming took off 6 bases at V and 4 bases at J, with 15 bases between the two ends. This CDR3 spans 14 amino acids. The germline V gene has CDR1 LNHDA and CDR2 SQIVND (reference sequence). The CDR3, as DNA: TGTGCCAGTAGCAGACACGGCGGGAGCACTGAAGCTTTCTTT. It specifies CASSRHGGSTEAFF.

This clonotype was seen repeatedly, ten times or more. This chain connects TRBV5-1 to TRBJ2-2; D unresolved. Germline-derived CDR1 and CDR2 are SGHRS and YFSETQ. Between the trimmed V and J ends, which lost 1 base and 0 bases, there was a span of 4 bases. The CDR3 runs to 14 residues. The CDR3 region has the DNA TGCGCCAGCAGCTTGTCAGCGAACACCGGGGAGCTGTTTTTT. This codes for CASSLSANTGELFF.

This clonotype was counted at least ten times. The J gene is TRBJ2-5, the V gene TRBV6-1; 8 nucleotides line up with TRBD2. The germline V gene encodes CDR1 MNHNS and CDR2 SASEGT. The ends lost 6 bases at V and 9 bases at J; junction bases unmatched: 9. CDR3 length: 13 residues. CDR3 residues: CASRESSGGAQYF. The CDR3 DNA reads TGTGCCAGCAGGGAGAGCTCCGGGGGGGCCCAGTACTTC.

The genes are TRBV12-3 or TRBV12-4 and TRBJ1-2; D is unresolved. Trimming left V 2 bases short and J 8 bases short, with 12 bases between. The CDR3 totals 13 residues. Here the CDR3 reads CASSLIGPRGYTF. CDR3 bases: TGTGCCAGCAGTTTAATTGGTCCTAGGGGCTACACCTTC.

As regards this clonotype: A read error may be the cause here, since a much bigger clone is one base away. V gene TRBV28 combines with J gene TRBJ1-4; 8 bases align to TRBD1. Germline V gene lookup returns CDR1 MDHEN and CDR2 SYDVKM. Unmatched junction bases numbered 7, after V lost 4 bases and J lost 9 bases. The CDR3 contains 14 residues. CDR3 sequence (DNA): TGTGCCAGCAGTTACAGGGGGAGGGATCAAAAACTGTTTTTT. This gives the protein CASSYRGRDQKLFF.

Points on this clonotype: One junction end does not reproduce the germline sequence, and a read error may be involved. V usage is TRBV10-3 and J usage is TRBJ2-3; D unresolved. The CDR3 has 12 residues. In germline, CDR1 is ENHRY, CDR2 SYGVKD. The CDR3 sequence is CAISSNTYTQYF. The CDR3 DNA sequence: TGTGCCATCAGTAGCAACACATATACGCAGTATTTT.

This clonotype has a count of ten or more. This chain joins TRBV28 and TRBJ1-5; D gene ambiguous. Trimming shortened V by 5 bases and J by 4 bases, and 18 bases separated the two germline ends. The CDR3 extends over 16 amino acids. CDR1 is MDHEN and CDR2 is SYDVKM in the germline V gene. The CDR3 DNA is TGTGCCAGCAGTCCCCCCCGCCGAAGGCAGAATCAGCCCCAGCATTTT. Translation: CASSPPRRRQNQPQHF.

This clonotype was detected ten times or more. The chain links TRBV6-2 or TRBV6-3 to TRBJ2-5, with D perhaps matching TRBD1 (5 bases). V was shortened by 0 bases and J by 1 base, with 12 bases between the two germline ends. This CDR3 contains 16 residues. Germline V gene sequence: CDR1 MNHEY, CDR2 SVGEGT. For the CDR3, the DNA is TGTGCCAGCAGTTACTCAACAGGATATGGCCAAGAGACCCAGTACTTC. Translating gives CASSYSTGYGQETQYF.

In the case of this clonotype: A junction end diverges from the germline sequence, so it may reflect a read error. The CDR3 nucleotides read TGTGTCAGCAGCCGACGGGACAGGAGTGCTTCTGGGGCCAACGTCCTGACTTTC. Protein product: CVSSRRDRSASGANVLTF. This chain connects TRBV6-1 to TRBJ2-6; 8 nucleotides match TRBD1. CDR1 and CDR2 from the germline V gene are MNHNS and SASEGT. The CDR3 sequence is 18 residues long.

This clonotype was found many times. This chain uses TRBV20-1 with TRBJ1-2; D remains unclear. CDR1 is DFQATT and CDR2 is SNEGSKA in the germline V gene (reference sequence). The CDR3 runs to 12 residues. Trimming took 8 bases from V and 4 from J, leaving 14 bases between them. As DNA, the CDR3 is TGCAGTTCCAGCACAGACCTCTATGGCTACACCTTC. This translates into CSSSTDLYGYTF.

This clonotype was seen many times. The chain recombines TRBV5-1 with TRBJ1-2; D remains ambiguous. Trimming pared 3 bases from V and 3 bases from J, leaving 15 bases between. The CDR3 sequence is 15 residues long. The germline V gene encodes CDR1 SGHRS and CDR2 YFSETQ. The DNA of the CDR3 is TGCGCCAGCAGCTATAAGGTTAACGGCTACTATGGCTACACCTTC. Its translation is CASSYKVNGYYGYTF. The full variable domain, in which reference TRBV5-1 and TRBJ1-2 provide the parts outside the CDR3, is KAGVTQTPRYLIKTRGQQVTLSCSPISGHRSVSWYQQTPGQGLQFLFEYFSETQRNKGNFPGRFSGRQFSNSRSEMNVSTLELGDSALYLCASSYKVNGYYGYTFGSGTRLTVV.

This clonotype was counted many times. The chain joins TRBV7-2 to TRBJ2-1; 11 nucleotides align to TRBD2. CDR3 size: 15 residues. Germline CDR1 reads SGHTA; CDR2 reads FQGNSA. V lost 6 bases to trimming and J lost 5 bases; unmatched junction nucleotides: 6. The CDR3 bases are TGTGCCAGCAGTGCCCGACTAGCGGGGAACAATGAGCAGTTCTTC. Its protein product is CASSARLAGNNEQFF. The entire variable domain, with the rest obtained from reference TRBV7-2 and TRBJ2-1, is as follows: GAGVSQSPSNKVTEKGKDVELRCDPISGHTALYWYRQSLGQGLEFLIYFQGNSAPDKSGLPSDRFSAERTGGSVSTLTIQRTQQEDSAVYLCASSARLAGNNEQFFGPGTRLTVL.

This clonotype was counted ten times or more. The chain recombines TRBV20-1 with TRBJ2-2, with 11 positions matching TRBD2. Germline-derived CDR1 and CDR2 are DFQATT and SNEGSKA (reference sequence). The CDR3 covers 16 residues. J lost 6 bases, V lost 4 bases, and 10 bases had no gene match. In nucleotides, the CDR3 is TGCAGTGCTATAGCGGGGGGGCTGGAGGGTCCCGGGGAGCTGTTTTTT. Amino acid sequence: CSAIAGGLEGPGELFF.

The sample holds many counts of this clonotype. J is TRBJ2-7 and V is TRBV5-1, with a weak D call TRBD1 (7 bases). Germline-derived CDR1 and CDR2 are SGHRS and YFSETQ. The CDR3 sequence is 15 residues long. Trimming pared 4 bases from V and 4 bases from J, leaving 18 bases between. The CDR3 protein is CASSPGGTGAYEQYF. The CDR3, as DNA: TGCGCCAGCAGCCCAGGGGGGACGGGAGCGTACGAGCAGTACTTC.

At least ten counts were recorded for this clonotype. The chain combines TRBV5-5 with TRBJ1-1; D is undetermined. The CDR3 has 14 amino acids. Germline loops: CDR1 SGHKS, CDR2 YYEKEE (reference sequence). V lost 4 bases and J 1 base, leaving 11 bases between the germline ends. CDR3 protein: CASSQAPENTEAFF. The CDR3 DNA is TGTGCCAGCAGCCAAGCCCCCGAGAACACTGAAGCTTTCTTT.